The T cell receptor beta chain under discussion was sequenced for a study of blood T cell repertoires in COVID-19. Study summary: The analysed material was cDNA or gDNA that came from T cells, B-cell-depleted T cells, or PBMCs.

The ends were cut back, 6 bases at V and 8 bases at J, with 14 bases in the middle. This CDR3 has 13 amino acids. Clones were sequenced by immunoSEQ multiplex PCR, and TCRdb holds only the in-frame ones, with some missing. Of 120,000 to 150,000 clones listed, about 91% were seen once; the top ten hold roughly 30%. Sequencing was carried out using peripheral blood. This clonotype was sampled from a human donor in a cohort sampled during active COVID-19. This chain links TRBV12-3 or TRBV12-4 with TRBJ1-5; tentative D call: TRBD1 (5 bases). CDR3 region: CASSFRGSEPQHF. Written as DNA, the CDR3 is TGTGCCAGCAGCTTCCGGGGGTCTGAGCCCCAGCATTTT.